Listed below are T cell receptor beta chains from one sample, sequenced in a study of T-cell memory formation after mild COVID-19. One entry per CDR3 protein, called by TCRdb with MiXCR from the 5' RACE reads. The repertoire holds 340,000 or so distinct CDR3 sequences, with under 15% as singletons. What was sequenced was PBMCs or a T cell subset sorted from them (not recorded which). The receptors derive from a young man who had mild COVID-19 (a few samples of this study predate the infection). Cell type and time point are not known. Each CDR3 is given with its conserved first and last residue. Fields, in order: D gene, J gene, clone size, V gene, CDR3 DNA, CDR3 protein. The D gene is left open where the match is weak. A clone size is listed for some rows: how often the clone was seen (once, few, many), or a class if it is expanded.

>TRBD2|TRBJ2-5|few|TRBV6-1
TGTGCCAGCAGTGAAGCGCTCGCGGGGGGTCGCGAGACCCAGTACTTC
CASSEALAGGRETQYF
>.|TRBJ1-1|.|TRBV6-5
TGTGCCAGCAGTTACCAAGGAGGCACTGAAGCTTTCTTT
CASSYQGGTEAFF
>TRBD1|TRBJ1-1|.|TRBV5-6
TGTGCCAGCAGCTTGGGGCAGGGGGCGCGGAACACTGAAGCTTTCTTT
CASSLGQGARNTEAFF
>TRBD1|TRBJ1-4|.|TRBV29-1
TGCAGCGTTGACCCCGGACAGGGCGAAAAACTGTTTTTT
CSVDPGQGEKLFF
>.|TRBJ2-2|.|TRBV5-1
TGCGCCAGCAGCGGGCCAGGGACCGGGGAGCTGTTTTTT
CASSGPGTGELFF
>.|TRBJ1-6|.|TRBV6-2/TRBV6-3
TGTGCCAGCACCCCTAGGATAGGCGTTAATTCACCCCTCCACTTT
CASTPRIGVNSPLHF
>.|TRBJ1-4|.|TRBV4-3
TGCGCCAGCAGCCAGCGTACCGGAGCAACTAATGAAAAACTGTTTTTT
CASSQRTGATNEKLFF
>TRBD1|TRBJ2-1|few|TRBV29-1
TGCAGCGCCCGTCTCCAGGACAGGGCCTCCTACAATGAGCAGTTCTTC
CSARLQDRASYNEQFF
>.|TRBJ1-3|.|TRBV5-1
TGCGCCAGCAGCTTGGATGGGGTTAACTCTGGAAACACCATATATTTT
CASSLDGVNSGNTIYF
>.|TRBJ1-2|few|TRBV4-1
TGCGCCAGCAGTCACCTCAGGGGCGACGTTAACTATGGCTACACCTTC
CASSHLRGDVNYGYTF
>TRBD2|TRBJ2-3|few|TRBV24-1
TGTGCCACCAGTGTCAGGGCGGGGGGGCCAGATACGCAGTATTTT
CATSVRAGGPDTQYF
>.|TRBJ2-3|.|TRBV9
TGTGCCAGCAGCAGAGAGTCCCAGGCAGATACGCAGTATTTT
CASSRESQADTQYF
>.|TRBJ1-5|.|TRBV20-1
TGCAGTGCTAGAGCAGCCAATCAGCCCCAGCATTTT
CSARAANQPQHF
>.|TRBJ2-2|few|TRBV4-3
TGCGCCAGCAGCCAAGATCACAGGAAGAACACCGGGGAGCTGTTTTTT
CASSQDHRKNTGELFF
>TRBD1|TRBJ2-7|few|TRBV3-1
TGTGCCAGCAGCCACTCCGGGACAGCCTCCTACGAGCAGTACTTC
CASSHSGTASYEQYF
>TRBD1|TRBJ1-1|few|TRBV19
TGTGCCAGTAGTATCGGACAGGCGGCCACTGAAGCTTTCTTT
CASSIGQAATEAFF
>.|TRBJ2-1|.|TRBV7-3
TGTGCCAGCAGCCAAGGGGGACTCTACAATGAGCAGTTCTTC
CASSQGGLYNEQFF
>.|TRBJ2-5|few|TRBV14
TGTGCCAGCAGCCAATCTCCCCGAGGCCCCAAGGAGACCCAGTACTTC
CASSQSPRGPKETQYF
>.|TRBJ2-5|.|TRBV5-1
TGCGCCAGCAGCTTGGGTGGGAGTCAGCTCCAAGAGACCCAGTACTTC
CASSLGGSQLQETQYF
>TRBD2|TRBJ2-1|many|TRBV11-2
TGTGCCAGCAGCCCAAACCCTAGCGGGGGGTCCTACAATGAGCAGTTCTTC
CASSPNPSGGSYNEQFF
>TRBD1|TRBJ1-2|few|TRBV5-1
TGCGCCAGCGGTCTACCGGGACAGGGGGCAAATGGCTACACCTTC
CASGLPGQGANGYTF
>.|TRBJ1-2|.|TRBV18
TGTGCCAGCTCACCAGAGGGTAACTATGGCTACACCTTC
CASSPEGNYGYTF
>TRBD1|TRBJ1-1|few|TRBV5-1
TGCGCCAGCAGCCCCGGACAGGCGGGCACTGAAGCTTTCTTT
CASSPGQAGTEAFF
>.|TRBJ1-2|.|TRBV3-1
TGTGCCAGCAGCCAAGCCTTTAACTATGGCTACACCTTC
CASSQAFNYGYTF
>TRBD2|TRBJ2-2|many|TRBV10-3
TGTGCCACGGGCGAGGCGGGGGATAACACCGGGGAGCTGTTTTTT
CATGEAGDNTGELFF
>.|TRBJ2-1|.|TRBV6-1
TGTGCTACCGGGACGCAGCAGTTCTTC
CATGTQQFF
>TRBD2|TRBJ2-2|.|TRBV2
TGTGCCAGCAACCAAGCGGGGGGCACCGGGGAGCTGTTTTTT
CASNQAGGTGELFF
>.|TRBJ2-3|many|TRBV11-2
TGTGCCAGCAGCTTATTGCTAGAGAGTACAGATACGCAGTATTTT
CASSLLLESTDTQYF
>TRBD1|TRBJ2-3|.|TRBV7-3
TGTGCCAGCAGCTCCGGGACAGGGAAAGATACGCAGTATTTT
CASSSGTGKDTQYF
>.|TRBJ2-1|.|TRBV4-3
TGCGCCAGCAGCCAAGCAGGCGGAGCGATGAGGTACAATGAGCAGTTCTTC
CASSQAGGAMRYNEQFF
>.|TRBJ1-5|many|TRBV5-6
TGTGCCAGCACCCTCAGGGGACAAACCAATCAGCCCCAGCATTTT
CASTLRGQTNQPQHF
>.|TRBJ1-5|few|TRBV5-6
TGTGCCAGCAGCTTGGAGGCGAACAATCAGCCCCAGCATTTT
CASSLEANNQPQHF
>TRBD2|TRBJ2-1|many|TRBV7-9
TGTGCCAGCAGCTTAGCGCGGGGCGGGGGAGCTTACAATGAGCAGTTCTTC
CASSLARGGGAYNEQFF
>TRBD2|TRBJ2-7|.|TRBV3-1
TGTGCCAGCAGCCAAGGCGGGGGTGCCGGAAACGAGCAGTACTTC
CASSQGGGAGNEQYF
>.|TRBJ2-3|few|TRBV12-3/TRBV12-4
TGTGCCAGCAGTCCCGGGGGTGTAGGAGATACGCAGTATTTT
CASSPGGVGDTQYF
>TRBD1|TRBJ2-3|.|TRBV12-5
TGTGCTAGTGGTTTTTCAAGGACAGGGGGCTTGGATACGCAGTATTTT
CASGFSRTGGLDTQYF
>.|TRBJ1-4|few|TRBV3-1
TGTGCCAGCAGACTGGCCGGGACCGACGAAAAACTGTTTTTT
CASRLAGTDEKLFF
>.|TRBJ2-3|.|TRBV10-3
TGTGCCATCAAGGACGGCACAGATACGCAGTATTTT
CAIKDGTDTQYF
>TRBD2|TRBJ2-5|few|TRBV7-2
TGTGCCAGCAGCTTAGGTTCGGGGGGGCAAGAGACCCAGTACTTC
CASSLGSGGQETQYF
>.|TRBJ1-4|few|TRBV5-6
TGTGCCAGCAGCTCCAACCCCGGGCCTAATGAAAAACTGTTTTTT
CASSSNPGPNEKLFF
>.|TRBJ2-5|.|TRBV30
TGTGCCTGGAGTGTACTCTCCCAAGGGACCCAGTACTTC
CAWSVLSQGTQYF
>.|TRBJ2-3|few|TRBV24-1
TGTGCCACCAGTGATTTTAAGGATACGCAGTATTTT
CATSDFKDTQYF
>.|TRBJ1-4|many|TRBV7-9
TGTGCCAGCAGCACCCATGAAAAACTGTTTTTT
CASSTHEKLFF
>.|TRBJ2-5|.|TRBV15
TGTGCCACCAGCAGAGTCCACCGGGACACTCAAGAGACCCAGTACTTC
CATSRVHRDTQETQYF
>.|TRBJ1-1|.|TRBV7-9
TGTGCCAGCAGCTTAGCGGGTCAGGGGTGGGGAGCTTTCTTT
CASSLAGQGWGAFF
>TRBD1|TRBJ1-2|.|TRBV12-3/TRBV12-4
TGTGCCAGCAGTTTAGTGTTCAACAGGGGGCGTAGGAACTATGGCTACACCTTC
CASSLVFNRGRRNYGYTF
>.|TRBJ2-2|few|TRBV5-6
TGTGCCAGCAGCTTTCTTGACAGGCGAAACACCGGGGAGCTGTTTTTT
CASSFLDRRNTGELFF
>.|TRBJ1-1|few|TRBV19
TGTGCCAGTGTGACGGGTGAAGGGGCTGAAGCTTTCTTT
CASVTGEGAEAFF
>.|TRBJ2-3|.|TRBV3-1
TGTGCCAGCAGCCAGTTTGTAGATACGCAGTATTTT
CASSQFVDTQYF
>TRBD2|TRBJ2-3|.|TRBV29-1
TGCAGCGTTCCGGCTGGACTAGCGGGGGGGCTCGGAGATACGCAGTATTTT
CSVPAGLAGGLGDTQYF
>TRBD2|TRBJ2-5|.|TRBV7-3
TGTGCCAGCAGCCCCGGGGGGAGTTTTTGGGAGACCCAGTACTTC
CASSPGGSFWETQYF
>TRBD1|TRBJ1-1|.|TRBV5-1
TGCGCCAGCAGCGGCGAGGGACAGGGGGATGAAGCTTTCTTT
CASSGEGQGDEAFF
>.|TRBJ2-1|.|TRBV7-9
TGTGCCAGCAGCTTATTGACAGGGCAGTTCTTC
CASSLLTGQFF